A selection of T cell receptor beta chains follows, all from one sample in a study of shared clonotypes between healthy human individuals. Generated by immunoSEQ multiplex PCR, the TCRdb table keeps only in-frame clones and is missing some. Among approximately 2.3 million clones, 85% to 95% were seen once, and the ten largest hold 0.39%. Material: naive CD4+ T cells from PBMCs. Receptors were obtained from a man younger than 30 in good health. Some clones in this sample may be carry-over from other donors' samples. Each CDR3 is given with its conserved first and last residue.

j_call v_call cdr3_aa
TRBJ2-1 TRBV2 CASSRGQPKYNEQFF
TRBJ2-1 TRBV7-2 CATSPWAGTYNEQFF
TRBJ2-5 TRBV5-1 CASSSGSGRAKWETQYF
TRBJ1-3 TRBV28 CASSLLGQGASGNTIYF
TRBJ2-7 TRBV2 CASSEQGAHYEQYF
TRBJ2-1 TRBV28 CASEKHLSYNEQFF
TRBJ2-5 TRBV2 CASSRGQSQETQYF
TRBJ2-5 TRBV6-5 CASSYQGRTETQYF
TRBJ2-1 TRBV20-1 CSAQRGNEQFF
TRBJ1-4 TRBV18 CASSQDRNEKLFF